The clone carrying this T cell receptor beta chain was observed at least ten times. 5'RACE with 10-nucleotide random UMIs generated the cDNA. Via MiXCR, TCRdb re-called the 5' RACE reads, giving one row per CDR3 protein. This table has tens of thousands of distinct CDR3 sequences, about 17% appearing once. This CDR3 spans 12 amino acids. The V end lost 4 bases, the J end lost 2 bases, and 5 bases lay between the germline ends. CDR1 and CDR2 from the germline V gene are SQVTM and ANQGSEA. Stated time point: technical triplicate 3. The data derive from a study of neurological immune-mediated disorders. The chain employs TRBV29-1 and TRBJ2-2; D uncertain. The clonotype was recovered from a female donor with HTLV-1-associated myelopathy (HAM/TSP). The sample comprised CD4+ T cells from blood. CDR3 nucleotides: TGCAGCGTTGGCCTCAACACCGGGGAGCTGTTTTTT. Translated, it gives CSVGLNTGELFF.